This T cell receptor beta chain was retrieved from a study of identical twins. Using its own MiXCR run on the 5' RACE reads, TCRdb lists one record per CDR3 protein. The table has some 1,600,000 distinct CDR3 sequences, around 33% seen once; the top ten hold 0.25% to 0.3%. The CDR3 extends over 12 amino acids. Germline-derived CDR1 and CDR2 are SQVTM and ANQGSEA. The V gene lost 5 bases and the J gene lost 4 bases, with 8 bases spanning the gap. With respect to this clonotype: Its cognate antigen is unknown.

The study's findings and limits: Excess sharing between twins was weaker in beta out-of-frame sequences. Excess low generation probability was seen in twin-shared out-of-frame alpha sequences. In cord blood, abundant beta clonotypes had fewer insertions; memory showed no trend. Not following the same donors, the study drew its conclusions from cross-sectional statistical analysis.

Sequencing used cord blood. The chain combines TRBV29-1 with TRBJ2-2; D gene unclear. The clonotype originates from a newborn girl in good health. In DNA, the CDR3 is TGCAGCGTTTTTTGGGGCACCGGGGAGCTGTTTTTT. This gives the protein CSVFWGTGELFF.